This passage covers 22 T cell receptor beta chains from one sample sequenced in a study of blood T cell repertoires in COVID-19. Clones were sequenced by immunoSEQ multiplex PCR, and TCRdb holds only the in-frame ones, with some missing. The sample carries under 500,000 clones, about 89% recorded once. The sequenced material came from peripheral blood. Receptors were obtained from a woman aged 30 to 39 with acute or convalescent COVID-19.

The chain joins TRBV11-2 to TRBJ2-1; D call uncertain. Trimming removed 3 bases from V and 3 bases from J, with 6 bases in between. This CDR3 comprises 13 residues. Germline values: CDR1 SGHAT, CDR2 FQNNGV. CDR3 in DNA: TGTGCCAGCAGCTTTAGCATCTACAATGAGCAGTTCTTC. Translation: CASSFSIYNEQFF.

The chain has TRBV28 and TRBJ1-4, with TRBD1 matching over 7 bases. Germline CDR1 and CDR2: MDHEN and SYDVKM. The CDR3 loop spans 14 amino acids. V lost 7 bases and J lost 7; bases outside the gene matches: 9. The CDR3: CASTNRDSTEKLFF. The CDR3 DNA follows: TGTGCCAGCACAAACCGGGACAGCACTGAAAAACTGTTTTTT. Drawing the rest from reference TRBV28 and TRBJ1-4, the complete variable domain is DVKVTQSSRYLVKRTGEKVFLECVQDMDHENMFWYRQDPGLGLRLIYFSYDVKMKEKGDIPEGYSVSREKKERFSLILESASTNQTSMYLCASTNRDSTEKLFFGSGTQLSVL.

V and J are TRBV18 and TRBJ2-1; tentatively, D is TRBD1 (6 bases). V gave up 2 bases and J gave up 12 bases, with 20 bases separating them. Per germline, CDR1 KGHSH and CDR2 LQKENI. The CDR3 contains 15 residues. CDR3: CASSPLQGLESAQFF. The CDR3 nucleotides are TGTGCCAGCTCACCATTGCAGGGGCTTGAATCTGCGCAGTTCTTC.

The chain links TRBV5-1 to TRBJ2-1; unclear D gene. V shed 1 base and J shed 9 bases, with 8 bases lying between them. Germline loops: CDR1 SGHRS, CDR2 YFSETQ. CDR3 length: 12 amino acids. CDR3 nucleotide sequence: TGCGCCAGCAGCTTGAGTTCCGGTGAGCAGTTCTTC. It is translated as CASSLSSGEQFF.

This chain connects TRBV5-8 to TRBJ2-2, with 7 bases that match TRBD1. J lost 3 bases, V lost 4 bases, and 15 bases had no gene match. The germline CDR1 and CDR2 sequences are SGHTS and YDEGEE. This CDR3 is built from 18 residues. CDR3 sequence (DNA): TGTGCCAGCAGCCAACGACAGGGTATCGCCCCCTACACCGGGGAGCTGTTTTTT. This gives the protein CASSQRQGIAPYTGELFF.

The chain couples TRBV7-8 to TRBJ1-5; TRBD1 matches 8 bases. Germline CDR1 reads SGHVS; CDR2 reads FQNEAQ. With 1 base clipped from V and 7 bases from J, the junction kept 15 bases outside the gene matches. The CDR3 length is 18 residues. CDR3 nucleotide sequence: TGTGCCAGCAGCTTAGTTTGGGCAGGGGGCTCAAACCTGCAGCCCCAGCATTTT. It yields the protein CASSLVWAGGSNLQPQHF.

CDR3 bases: TGCGCCAGCATGCGGGGATACAATGAGCAGTTCTTC. Protein product: CASMRGYNEQFF. The V and J genes are TRBV5-1 and TRBJ2-1; D is perhaps TRBD2 (6 bases). Germline V CDR1 and CDR2: SGHRS, YFSETQ. V dropped 6 bases and J dropped 4 bases, with 8 bases sitting between them. This CDR3 is 12 amino acids long.

The chain combines TRBV9 with TRBJ2-5, with D possibly TRBD1 on 6 matching bases. Germline CDR1 and CDR2: SGDLS and YYNGEE. V lost 2 bases, J lost 4 bases, and 15 bases lay in between. This CDR3 contains 15 residues. The CDR3 sequence is CASSVSQGVGETQYF. CDR3 coding DNA: TGTGCCAGCAGCGTCTCACAGGGTGTGGGAGAGACCCAGTACTTC.

The chain employs TRBV7-8 and TRBJ2-6; tentative D call: TRBD2 (6 bases). The germline gives CDR1 SGHVS, CDR2 FQNEAQ. The CDR3 has 19 residues. Between the trimmed V and J ends, which lost 1 base and 1 base, there was a span of 17 bases. The CDR3 sequence: CASSLVRRTGTSGANVLTF. CDR3 DNA sequence: TGTGCCAGCAGCTTAGTCCGACGGACTGGGACTTCTGGGGCCAACGTCCTGACTTTC.

The V and J genes are TRBV29-1 and TRBJ2-2; 10 bases are shared with TRBD1. V was pared by 6 bases and J by 1 base, with 5 bases of the junction left unmatched. The V gene's germline CDR1 is SQVTM and CDR2 ANQGSEA. CDR3 length: 15 residues. This CDR3 is CSVDGQGGNTGELFF. The CDR3 DNA reads as TGCAGCGTCGATGGACAGGGGGGGAACACCGGGGAGCTGTTTTTT.

The V call is TRBV5-4, the J call TRBJ2-7; 8 nucleotides match TRBD2. The germline V gene encodes CDR1 SGHNT and CDR2 YYREEE (reference sequence). The CDR3 totals 15 residues. With 0 bases clipped from V and 7 bases from J, the junction kept 9 bases outside the gene matches. DNA for the CDR3: TGTGCCAGCAGCTTGGACCCAGCGGGGGTGGGAGAGCAGTACTTC. Translating gives CASSLDPAGVGEQYF.

The V and J genes are TRBV2 and TRBJ2-3, with no clear D. CDR1 is SNHLY and CDR2 is FYNNEI in the germline V gene. The CDR3 is made up of 16 amino acids. Trimming cost V 4 bases and J 2 bases, with 16 bases left between them. CDR3 nucleotide sequence: TGTGCCAGCAGTGGCCCAGACAAGATGAACACAGATACGCAGTATTTT. Its translation: CASSGPDKMNTDTQYF.

The rearrangement uses TRBV18 and TRBJ2-2; TRBD1 matches at 8 bases. Germline CDR1 KGHSH, CDR2 LQKENI. The CDR3 sequence is 15 residues long. Unmatched junction bases numbered 4, after V lost 2 bases and J lost 5 bases. CDR3 coding DNA: TGTGCCAGCTCACCAAGGGACAGGCCAACCGGGGAGCTGTTTTTT. It codes for CASSPRDRPTGELFF.

The chain carries TRBV5-1 and TRBJ2-1; D is perhaps TRBD1 (6 bases). The CDR3 covers 16 residues. CDR1 is SGHRS, CDR2 YFSETQ, per germline. V was clipped by 0 bases and J by 7 bases, with 17 bases between them. The CDR3 nucleotides read TGCGCCAGCAGCTTGGCCAGGGGAATGGCGGTGAATGAGCAGTTCTTC. Its translation: CASSLARGMAVNEQFF.

This clone occurred once. V usage is TRBV6-1 and J usage is TRBJ2-7; D possibly corresponds to TRBD1 (5 bases). CDR1 is MNHNS and CDR2 is SASEGT in the germline V gene. Trimming shortened V by 3 bases and J by 3 bases, and 15 bases separated the two germline ends. The CDR3 length is 15 residues. The CDR3 is CASSDTGIFLYEQYF. The CDR3 DNA sequence: TGTGCCAGCAGTGACACAGGTATTTTCCTCTACGAGCAGTACTTC.

The chain's CDR3 is CASSFSAKNIQYF. Written as DNA, the CDR3 is TGTGCCAGCAGCTTTTCGGCCAAAAACATTCAGTACTTC. The chain is built from TRBV7-3 and TRBJ2-4; D is undetermined. This CDR3 region has 13 residues. The germline V gene encodes CDR1 SGHTA and CDR2 FQGTGA. V lost 3 bases and J lost 1, with 4 bases in between. Drawing the rest from reference TRBV7-3 and TRBJ2-4, the complete variable domain is GAGVSQTPSNKVTEKGKYVELRCDPISGHTALYWYRQSLGQGPEFLIYFQGTGAADDSGLPNDRFFAVRPEGSVSTLKIQRTERGDSAVYLCASSFSAKNIQYFGAGTRLSVL.

The V gene is TRBV11-2, the J gene TRBJ2-1; TRBD2 might be the D (5 bases). The CDR3 sequence is 16 residues long. Deletions cut 3 bases from V and 5 bases from J, with 17 bases between. Germline V gene data show CDR1 as SGHAT and CDR2 as FQNNGV. CDR3 residues: CASSFRWGLANNEQFF. CDR3 nucleotide sequence: TGTGCCAGCAGCTTTAGATGGGGTCTAGCTAACAATGAGCAGTTCTTC.

The V gene is TRBV3-1 (or the pseudogene TRBV3-2), the J gene TRBJ2-5; possibly TRBD1 for D (6 bases). V gave up 5 bases and J gave up 5 bases, with 15 bases separating them. This CDR3 contains 14 residues. The V gene's germline CDR1 is LGHDT and CDR2 YNNKEL (reference sequence). DNA of the CDR3: TGTGCCAGCAGCGGGTCAGGGGCCTGGGAGACCCAGTACTTC. This translates into CASSGSGAWETQYF.

This chain joins TRBV19 and TRBJ2-1; 7 bases are a match to TRBD1. The CDR3 contains 15 residues. J was trimmed by 6 bases and V by 5 bases; bases with no gene match: 10. The V gene's germline CDR1 is LNHDA and CDR2 SQIVND (reference sequence). The CDR3 coding sequence is TGTGCCAGTAGTTTGCCACAGGGGTTAACCAATGAGCAGTTCTTC. It yields the protein CASSLPQGLTNEQFF.

The gene calls are TRBV30 and TRBJ2-7; TRBD1 matches at 8 bases. This CDR3 is 17 amino acids long. Germline V gene lookup returns CDR1 GTSNPN and CDR2 SVGIG (reference sequence). The junction had 11 bases not matched to a gene; V was cut back by 0 bases and J by 1 base. The CDR3 bases are TGTGCCTGGAGTGTAGGGGTGACAGGGGAATTTTCCTACGAGCAGTACTTC. Protein: CAWSVGVTGEFSYEQYF.

The V and J genes are TRBV19 and TRBJ1-5, with TRBD1 matching over 8 bases. The CDR3 length is 14 residues. Germline CDR1 LNHDA, CDR2 SQIVND (reference sequence). V dropped 4 bases and J dropped 3; count of bases not matched to a gene: 2. The CDR3 sequence: CASSTGGPNQPQHF. CDR3 DNA sequence: TGTGCCAGTAGTACAGGGGGCCCCAATCAGCCCCAGCATTTT.

The chain couples TRBV9 to TRBJ2-1, with 9 positions matching TRBD2. Germline assignment: CDR1 SGDLS and CDR2 YYNGEE. The CDR3 is 14 amino acids. With 5 bases clipped from V and 2 bases from J, the junction kept 2 bases outside the gene matches. The CDR3 protein is CASSGTSTYNEQFF. The CDR3 DNA reads as TGTGCCAGCAGTGGGACTAGCACCTACAATGAGCAGTTCTTC.